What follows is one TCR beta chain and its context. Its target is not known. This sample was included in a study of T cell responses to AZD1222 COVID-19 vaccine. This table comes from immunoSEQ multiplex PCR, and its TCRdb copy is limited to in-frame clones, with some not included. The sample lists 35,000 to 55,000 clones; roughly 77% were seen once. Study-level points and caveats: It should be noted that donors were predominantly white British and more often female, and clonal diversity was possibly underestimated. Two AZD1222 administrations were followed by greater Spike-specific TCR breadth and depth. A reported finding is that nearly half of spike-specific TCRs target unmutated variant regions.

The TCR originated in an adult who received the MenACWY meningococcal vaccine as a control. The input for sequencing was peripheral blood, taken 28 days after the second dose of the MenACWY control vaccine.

The CDR3 bases are TGTGCCAGCAGCCTCTCCCGAGGAGGTGAAAAACTGTTTTTT. It translates to CASSLSRGGEKLFF. The V and J genes are TRBV3-1 (or the pseudogene TRBV3-2) and TRBJ1-4; D unclear. The CDR3 runs to 14 residues. V lost 4 bases and J lost 7, with 13 bases in between. In germline, CDR1 is LGHDT, CDR2 YNNKEL (reference sequence).